This T cell receptor (beta chain) stems from a study of blood T cell repertoires in COVID-19. The participants were between roughly 18 and 100 years old and came from fewer than 25 US areas. Grouping used clinical history reported by participants in a survey and questionnaire. Among Cohort 3 donors, those recovered had two negative PCRs, clearance, or symptom resolution. In the original workflow: Estimation of nucleated cell counts relied on the amplification of reference gene primers. The data were produced by immunoSEQ multiplex PCR, yet TCRdb's version contains in-frame clones alone and is incomplete. D and trimming were read from the DNA, whereas the V and J calls and clone size are those reported in that table. The sample has 250,000 to 300,000 clones, 70% to 90% seen once. The CDR3 has 14 amino acids. V was shortened by 3 bases and J by 3 bases, with 12 bases between the two germline ends. In germline, CDR1 is SGHTA, CDR2 FQGTGA.

The specimen sequenced was PBMCs or T cells enriched from blood (not recorded which). The gene calls are TRBV7-3 and TRBJ2-7, with D maybe TRBD2 (5 bases). The sequence derives from a woman aged 25 to 39 who had recovered from COVID-19. The CDR3 coding sequence is TGTGCCAGCAGCTTTTCTTCCGAGGGCTACGAGCAGTACTTC. It translates to CASSFSSEGYEQYF.